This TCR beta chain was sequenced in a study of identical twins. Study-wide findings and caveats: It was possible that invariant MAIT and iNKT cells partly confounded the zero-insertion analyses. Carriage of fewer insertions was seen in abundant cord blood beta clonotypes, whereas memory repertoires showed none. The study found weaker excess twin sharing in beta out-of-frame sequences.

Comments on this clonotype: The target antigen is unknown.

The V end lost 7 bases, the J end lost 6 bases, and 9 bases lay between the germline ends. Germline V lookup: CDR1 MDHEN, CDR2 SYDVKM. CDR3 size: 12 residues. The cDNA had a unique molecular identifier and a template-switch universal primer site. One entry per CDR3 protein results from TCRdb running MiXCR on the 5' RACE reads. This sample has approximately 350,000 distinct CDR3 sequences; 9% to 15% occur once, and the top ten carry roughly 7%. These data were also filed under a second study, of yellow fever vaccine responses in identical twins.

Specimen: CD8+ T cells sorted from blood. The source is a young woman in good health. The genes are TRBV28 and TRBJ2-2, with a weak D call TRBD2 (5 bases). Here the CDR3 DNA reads TGTGCCAGCACCCGGAGGTCCGGGGAGCTGTTTTTT. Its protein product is CASTRRSGELFF. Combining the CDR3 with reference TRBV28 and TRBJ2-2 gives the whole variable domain DVKVTQSSRYLVKRTGEKVFLECVQDMDHENMFWYRQDPGLGLRLIYFSYDVKMKEKGDIPEGYSVSREKKERFSLILESASTNQTSMYLCASTRRSGELFFGEGSRLTVL.